The clone carrying this T cell receptor beta chain showed up just once. Its antigen is as yet unknown. V lost 1 base, J lost 6 bases, and 8 bases stayed unmatched. The germline gives CDR1 SGHTA, CDR2 FQGNSA. CDR3 size: 15 residues. The data are from a study of CD4+ T cells in melanoma. Study-wide results and caveats: Diverse differentiation states were reported for melanoma neoantigen-specific CD4+ T cells.

Measured with immunoSEQ multiplex PCR; TCRdb has only the in-frame clones, and not every one. This table holds about 13,000 clones, around 70% found once. The sample consisted of cells from a culture (not recorded whether cultured in vitro). This chain uses TRBV7-2 with TRBJ1-2; 7 bases are a match to TRBD1. The sequence came from a human donor with melanoma. The CDR3 DNA follows: TGTGCCAGCAGCTTAGGAACCAGGGGGAAAGATGGCTACACCTTC. Protein: CASSLGTRGKDGYTF. Variable domain in full (rest from reference TRBV7-2 and TRBJ1-2): GAGVSQSPSNKVTEKGKDVELRCDPISGHTALYWYRQSLGQGLEFLIYFQGNSAPDKSGLPSDRFSAERTGGSVSTLTIQRTQQEDSAVYLCASSLGTRGKDGYTFGSGTRLTVV.